This T cell receptor beta chain was captured by sequencing in a study of cytomegalovirus exposure and HLA in healthy donors (dated by TCRdb to between 2016 and 2019). Broadly, across the study: According to a later analysis, the roughly 120 validation repertoires were produced on the same platform as the approximately 690 repertoires of the first cohort. The study was designed to test whether signatures of past pathogen exposure could be identified by cataloging public T cell receptors. Along with the approximately 600-subject first cohort, a separate validation cohort of approximately 110 different subjects was used. High-throughput TCR immunosequencing, statistical association of individual TCRs with disease status, and machine learning were combined to predict cytomegalovirus infection status.

What the study reported, not specific to this receptor: In vitro tests confirmed that three of the cytomegalovirus-associated TCR beta chains recognize cytomegalovirus antigens. Most TCR sequences were observed very rarely across donors, whereas some public TCRs were present in many individuals. The study gave a list of over 150 TCR beta chains associated with cytomegalovirus. Cytomegalovirus status was reported to be diagnosed by the classifier with high specificity and sensitivity in both the original and validation cohorts. The authors suggested that the approach could potentially be extended to other disease states and immunological phenotypes. In a later analysis, TCRs clustered in the first cohort were found to also tend to co-occur in the roughly 130 validation repertoires, with approximately 95% of cluster scores above 0. The validation cohort had no HLA typing available for a later analysis, so co-occurrence within that cohort was assessed over all 120 or so repertoires.

CDR1 and CDR2 (WNHNN, SYGVQD) derive from the germline V gene (reference sequence). The CDR3 has 14 amino acids, counting the end cysteine and phenylalanine. Only the CDR3 part of the read is kept: 42 bases, read in frame from the first base. Compared with germline, V lacks 2 bases and J lacks 5 bases; bases without a gene match: 3. Donors formed part of the validation cohort, which comprised 95 to 150 subjects and was distinct from the first cohort of 690 or so subjects. On this clone: Its antigen has not been determined. No base quality information exists; no much larger clone differs at one position.

The protocol used for the library was the immunoSEQ multiplex PCR assay. On the authors' methods: To diagnose cytomegalovirus status from the catalog of TCR beta chain sequences, a statistical classification framework was built. Entries here come from immuneACCESS through TCRdb and include only in-frame sequences with V and J called. Some clones fail to appear in such tables; in the studies checked, an unresolved V gene covers under half of the shortfall, and the cause of the remainder is unknown. Clone size and the V and J calls come from that table; the DNA yielded D and trimming. The sample has about 65,000 clones on record, about 94% of them singletons. 4% to 5.5% of the sample rests with the top ten.

The TCR originated in a man aged 18 to 35 in good health and CMV-seropositive. The sequenced sample was PBMCs. The sequence is built from TRBV10-1 and TRBJ2-5; 9 central bases correspond to TRBD1. CDR3 sequence: CASSEPGQGETQYF. The DNA sequence is given as TGCGCCAGCAGTGAGCCCGGACAGGGGGAGACCCAGTACTTC.